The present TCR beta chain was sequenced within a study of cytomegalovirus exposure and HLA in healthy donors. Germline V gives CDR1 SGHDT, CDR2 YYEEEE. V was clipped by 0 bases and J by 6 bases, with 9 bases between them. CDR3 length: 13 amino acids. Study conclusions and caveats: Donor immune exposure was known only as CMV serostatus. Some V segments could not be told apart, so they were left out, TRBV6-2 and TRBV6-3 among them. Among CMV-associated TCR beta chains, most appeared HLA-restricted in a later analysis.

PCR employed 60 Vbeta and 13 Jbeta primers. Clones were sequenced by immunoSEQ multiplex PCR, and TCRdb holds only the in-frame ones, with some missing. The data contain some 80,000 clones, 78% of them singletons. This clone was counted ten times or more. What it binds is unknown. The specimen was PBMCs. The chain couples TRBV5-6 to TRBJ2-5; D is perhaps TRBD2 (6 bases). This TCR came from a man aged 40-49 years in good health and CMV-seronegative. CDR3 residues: CASSLAGVKTQYF. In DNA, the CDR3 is TGTGCCAGCAGCTTGGCGGGGGTTAAGACCCAGTACTTC.